The 10 T cell receptor beta chains below were found in one sample sequenced in a study of chemoradiotherapy in HPV16-positive cancers. Sequencing was performed with immunoSEQ multiplex PCR; in TCRdb, only in-frame clones are kept and a portion is missing. There are over 10,000 clones in the sample; around 77% occur only once, and approximately 1.5% lies in the top ten. This specimen was taken from a patient who underwent chemoradiotherapy. These receptors all stem from a human donor with HPV-associated anogenital cancer.

The CDR3 DNA reads TGTGCCTGGAGTGGGGCGGGTAGGAGCACAGATACGCAGTATTTT. Its translation is CAWSGAGRSTDTQYF. The gene calls are TRBV30 and TRBJ2-3, with a possible D match to TRBD2 (5 bases). The CDR3 totals 15 residues. V lost 1 base to trimming and J lost 0 bases, with 11 bases between them. In germline, CDR1 is GTSNPN, CDR2 SVGIG (reference sequence).

The rearrangement joins TRBV10-3 to TRBJ1-1; 7 bases fit TRBD1. CDR1 and CDR2 from the germline V gene are ENHRY and SYGVKD. CDR3 size: 13 residues. The trim removed 4 bases at V and 7 bases at J, leaving 6 bases unmatched. CDR3 nucleotide sequence: TGTGCCATCAGTGGGGTAGGGGGCAATGAAGCTTTCTTT. Its translation: CAISGVGGNEAFF.

This chain links TRBV5-1 with TRBJ1-1; the D is unclear. With 4 bases removed from V and 3 bases from J, the gap between germline ends came to 16 bases. The CDR3 loop spans 15 amino acids. The germline V gene encodes CDR1 SGHRS and CDR2 YFSETQ. CDR3 amino acids: CASSTIRPGDTEAFF. CDR3 bases: TGCGCCAGCAGCACCATCCGACCTGGGGACACTGAAGCTTTCTTT.

The chain uses TRBV30 and TRBJ1-2; D may be TRBD1 (5 bases). Germline V gene data show CDR1 as GTSNPN and CDR2 as SVGIG (reference sequence). The CDR3 runs to 14 residues. The V end lost 5 bases, the J end lost 1 base, and 14 bases lay between the germline ends. The CDR3 region is CAWGNQGFNYGYTF. The CDR3 bases are TGTGCCTGGGGGAATCAGGGATTTAACTATGGCTACACCTTC.

This chain links TRBV10-1 with TRBJ1-5, with 8 bases identical to TRBD1. The J segment lost 6 bases and the V segment lost 10 bases, leaving 17 bases of the junction unmatched. The CDR3 is 16 amino acids. Germline V gene lookup returns CDR1 WNHNN and CDR2 SYGVQD (reference sequence). The CDR3 sequence is CATRSRRTGNGQPQHF. CDR3 coding DNA: TGCGCCACCAGGAGTCGGAGGACAGGGAACGGTCAGCCCCAGCATTTT.

The gene calls are TRBV7-3 and TRBJ2-3, with TRBD2 matching 10 bases. The CDR3 sequence is 16 residues long. The germline CDR1 and CDR2 sequences are SGHTA and FQGTGA. Trimming cost V 4 bases and J 6 bases; bases outside gene matches: 10. The CDR3 spells CASSSPVAGGRDTQYF. The CDR3 DNA reads as TGTGCCAGCAGCTCCCCGGTAGCGGGGGGTAGGGATACGCAGTATTTT.

This chain connects TRBV14 to TRBJ1-1; D is ambiguous. V was pared by 5 bases and J by 3 bases, with 4 bases between. The CDR3 spans 11 residues. Looked up from germline, CDR1 is SGHDN and CDR2 is FVKESK. CDR3 sequence (DNA): TGTGCCAGCAGCAGATACACTGAAGCTTTCTTT. Translating gives CASSRYTEAFF. Based on the CDR3 plus reference TRBV14 and TRBJ1-1, the full variable domain is EAGVTQFPSHSVIEKGQTVTLRCDPISGHDNLYWYRRVMGKEIKFLLHFVKESKQDESGMPNNRFLAERTGGTYSTLKVQPAELEDSGVYFCASSRYTEAFFGQGTRLTVV.

The chain combines TRBV2 with TRBJ1-1; weak D call: TRBD1 (6 bases). V was trimmed by 6 bases and J by 8 bases, leaving 10 bases between them. The CDR3 has 11 residues. CDR1 and CDR2 from the germline V gene are SNHLY and FYNNEI. Here the CDR3 DNA reads TGTGCCAGCAGACAGGGTGGCGAAGCTTTCTTT. Translated: CASRQGGEAFF.

In its sample, this clone was seen a few times. The chain couples TRBV2 to TRBJ1-2; D might be TRBD1 (5 bases). Germline V lookup: CDR1 SNHLY, CDR2 FYNNEI. Trimming removed 2 bases from V and 2 bases from J, with 9 bases in between. CDR3 length equals 14 residues. The CDR3 DNA sequence: TGTGCCAGCAGTGAACGAGGGGTAAACTATGGCTACACCTTC. This encodes CASSERGVNYGYTF.

This clone showed up just once. The chain combines TRBV30 with TRBJ1-4, with 9 bases aligning to TRBD1. Germline V gives CDR1 GTSNPN, CDR2 SVGIG (reference sequence). J lost 3 bases, V lost 3 bases, and 5 bases had no gene match. This CDR3 contains 15 residues. The CDR3 DNA sequence: TGTGCCTGGAGCCAGGACAGGGGAGCTAATGAAAAACTGTTTTTT. It encodes CAWSQDRGANEKLFF.